These T cell receptor beta chains were read from a single sample in a study of technical replicates of blood from a few donors. Some clones are missing from TCRdb's copy, which holds only in-frame ones; the method was immunoSEQ multiplex PCR. The table includes tens of thousands of clones, around 93% detected once. Sample: T cells isolated from PBMCs. All receptors derive from a human donor in good health. Both conserved end residues are trimmed from each CDR3. The D gene is left open where the match is weak.

V	length	J	D	CDR3
TRBV6-5	11	TRBJ2-7	-	AHPGPGSNEQY
TRBV28	9	TRBJ2-3	-	ASSSSTTQY
TRBV28	9	TRBJ1-1	-	ASLSPLGVF
TRBV7-9	15	TRBJ2-2	-	ASSLLARAGDTGELF
TRBV11-2	11	TRBJ1-5	-	ASSLASNQPQH
TRBV2	10	TRBJ2-7	TRBD1	ASSAYRGEQY
TRBV5-1	17	TRBJ2-7	TRBD1	ASRMGPQKTGKSSYEQY
TRBV18	13	TRBJ1-6	-	ASSPESSYNSPLH
TRBV2	10	TRBJ2-3	-	ASIIQTDTQY
TRBV11-1	15	TRBJ2-3	TRBD2	ASSLGLAGLSTDTQY
TRBV28	15	TRBJ2-5	-	ASTRWVASSNLETQY
TRBV29-1	11	TRBJ2-7	-	SVEQGWGEEQY
TRBV28	13	TRBJ2-2	-	ASSAPQGVTGELF
TRBV5-1	15	TRBJ2-3	-	ASSLARRGDGTDTQY
TRBV5-1	12	TRBJ2-2	-	ASSMAPDTGELF
TRBV5-4	13	TRBJ2-7	TRBD1	ASSGGQGPSYEQY
TRBV19	15	TRBJ1-5	-	ASSRAEKFYSNQPQH
TRBV5-4	11	TRBJ1-1	TRBD1	ASSPKQGAEAF
TRBV6-5	12	TRBJ1-2	-	ASTTIGGEPGYT
TRBV29-1	10	TRBJ1-4	TRBD1	SARDRDEKLF
TRBV29-1	10	TRBJ2-3	-	SVALAADTQY
TRBV12-2	15	TRBJ1-2	-	ASRFGTGEILDYGYT
TRBV6-1	13	TRBJ1-2	-	ASSEPLKYGYGYT
TRBV7-8	11	TRBJ1-6	-	ASRAGNNSPLH
TRBV6-5	12	TRBJ1-5	-	ASGPQGPNQPQH
TRBV7-9	14	TRBJ2-7	-	ASSPPGSWYSHEQY
TRBV6-1	9	TRBJ2-7	-	ASSDLYEQY
TRBV5-4	13	TRBJ2-1	-	ASSLDRTTYNEQF
TRBV25-1	10	TRBJ2-7	-	ASSELTGRLY
TRBV11-2	12	TRBJ2-1	-	ASSFQTQNNEQF
TRBV15	13	TRBJ2-5	-	ATSRDWRGGETQY
TRBV7-2	16	TRBJ2-7	TRBD2	ASSLVGTSGPKRGEQY
TRBV19	12	TRBJ1-2	TRBD1	ASTLGTGGAGYT
TRBV29-1	12	TRBJ2-1	TRBD2	SVDISGMKNEQF
TRBV7-9	15	TRBJ2-7	TRBD2	ASSPGLTSGTLYEQY
TRBV5-6	15	TRBJ2-1	TRBD2	ASSYVSGSWSYNEQF